The rows below give T cell receptor beta chains drawn from one sample of a study of neurological immune-mediated disorders. MiXCR, run by TCRdb on the 5' RACE reads, gives a single entry per CDR3 protein. The repertoire holds almost 30,000 distinct CDR3 sequences, with about an eighth as singletons. Specimen: PBMCs. These receptors all come from a woman aged 55-70 years in good health. The CDR3 runs from the conserved cysteine through the conserved F or W. D genes are given only for firm matches. Expanded clones get a size class; other rows say once, few or many, or leave the size out.

J,V,size,D,DNA,CDR3
TRBJ2-7,TRBV18,many,TRBD2,TGTGCCAGCTCAAACCCTCCGCGGGGGAGGTACGAGCAGTACTTC,CASSNPPRGRYEQYF
TRBJ2-3,TRBV7-2,few,-,TGTGCCAGCGTAAGTTGGATCGCAGATACGCAGTATTTT,CASVSWIADTQYF
TRBJ2-2,TRBV7-2,many,TRBD1,TGTGCCAGCACCCTTGACCGGGACAGGAGGAACACCGGGGAGCTGTTTTTT,CASTLDRDRRNTGELFF
TRBJ2-5,TRBV5-1,many,-,TGCGCCAGCAGCTTGGGACTCTGGGTCCAGGGAGCCCGAGAGACCCAGTACTTC,CASSLGLWVQGARETQYF
TRBJ2-4,TRBV20-1,many,-,TGCAGTGCTAGTGAGGGGACCAAAAACATTCAGTACTTC,CSASEGTKNIQYF
TRBJ2-4,TRBV5-1,many,TRBD1,TGCGCCAGCAGCTTTGAGGGGGCGGACATTCAGTACTTC,CASSFEGADIQYF
TRBJ1-6,TRBV20-1,many,-,TGCAGTGCTAGAGAGGGAGGGGGGAACTCACCCCTCCACTTT,CSAREGGGNSPLHF
TRBJ2-7,TRBV5-1,-,TRBD1,TGTGCCAGCAGCGTAGGACAGGGTTTCGAGCAGTACTTC,CASSVGQGFEQYF
TRBJ2-1,TRBV5-6,many,TRBD2,TGTGCCAGCAGCTTGTGGACTAGCGGGGGGTACAATGAGCAGTTCTTC,CASSLWTSGGYNEQFF
TRBJ2-3,TRBV4-2,many,TRBD1,TGTGCCAGCAGCCAAGACAGGGGGCGAAGCACAGATACGCAGTATTTT,CASSQDRGRSTDTQYF